One and the same sample provided the 26 T cell receptor beta chains below, sequenced in a study of T cells in Graves' hyperthyroidism and ophthalmopathy. TCR beta CDR3 regions were amplified from RNA transcripts. First-round RT-PCR targeting the TCR CDR3 was performed with the HTBI primer set. TCRdb ran MiXCR on the multiplex PCR reads and lists one entry per CDR3 protein. Among around 610,000 distinct CDR3 sequences listed, roughly 14% were seen once. Sequencing used blood. These receptor sequences come from a woman between 35 and 50 years old with Graves' ophthalmopathy.

This clonotype was detected many times. The chain couples TRBV7-8 to TRBJ1-2; 7 nucleotides agree with TRBD1. Trimming took 5 bases from V and 5 from J; bases not matched to a gene: 8. CDR1 is SGHVS and CDR2 is FQNEAQ in the germline V gene. The CDR3 runs to 14 residues. In DNA, the CDR3 is TGTGCCAGCAGCACGGCGACAGGGCAGTATGGCTACACCTTC. Translation gives CASSTATGQYGYTF. Full variable domain (rest looked up from reference TRBV7-8 and TRBJ1-2): GAGVSQSPRYKVAKRGQDVALRCDPISGHVSLFWYQQALGQGPEFLTYFQNEAQLDKSGLPSDRFFAERPEGSVSTLKIQRTQQEDSAVYLCASSTATGQYGYTFGSGTRLTVV.

The table lists this clonotype with a count of one. The chain is built from TRBV19 and TRBJ1-5; the D is unclear. The CDR3 consists of 13 residues. Trimming took 3 bases from V and 7 from J, leaving 10 bases between them. Looked up from germline, CDR1 is LNHDA and CDR2 is SQIVND (reference sequence). CDR3 sequence reads: CASSMKSRQPQHF. CDR3 nucleotide sequence: TGTGCCAGTAGTATGAAGTCGCGCCAGCCCCAGCATTTT.

In its sample, this clonotype was seen many times. CDR3 in amino acids: CASSSGTGGELGNTIYF. The CDR3 nucleotides are TGTGCCAGCAGCTCCGGGACAGGGGGCGAGCTTGGAAACACCATATATTTT. This chain uses TRBV7-9 with TRBJ1-3; 12 nucleotides agree with TRBD1. Trimming removed 4 bases from V and 3 bases from J; junction bases left unmatched: 7. The CDR3 runs 17 residues. CDR1 and CDR2 from the germline V gene are SEHNR and FQNEAQ (reference sequence).

The CDR3 nucleotides are TGTGCCAGCAGCAGAAATAGGGGTTTTTCGGGACTGGCCTACGAGCAGTACTTC. It specifies CASSRNRGFSGLAYEQYF. The genes are TRBV11-2 and TRBJ2-7, with D tentatively TRBD2 (6 bases). The CDR3 totals 18 residues. Trimming removed 5 bases at V and 2 bases at J, with 25 bases between. The germline V gene encodes CDR1 SGHAT and CDR2 FQNNGV.

For this clonotype: With a much larger clone just one base away, this may be a read error. The chain combines TRBV9 with TRBJ2-7; D gene uncertain. The CDR3 extends over 14 amino acids. CDR1 is SGDLS, CDR2 YYNGEE, per germline. The CDR3 DNA reads as TGTGTCAGCAGCGTAGCCCCGGGTTCCTACGAGCAGTACTTC. This sequence encodes CVSSVAPGSYEQYF.

The chain recombines TRBV20-1 with TRBJ2-2, with 8 bases that match TRBD2. Germline trimming cut 6 bases from V and 0 bases from J; bases unmatched to any gene: 12. The CDR3 has 17 amino acids. CDR1 is DFQATT and CDR2 is SNEGSKA in the germline V gene (reference sequence). The CDR3 region is CSALGGGRISNTGELFF. For the CDR3, the DNA is TGCAGTGCCCTCGGCGGGGGGCGCATTTCGAACACCGGGGAGCTGTTTTTT.

This clonotype was counted many times. The V call is TRBV7-2, the J call TRBJ2-7; TRBD2 matches at 9 bases. Trimming removed 5 bases from V and 5 bases from J; junction bases left unmatched: 10. The CDR3 runs to 15 residues. The germline V gene encodes CDR1 SGHTA and CDR2 FQGNSA. CDR3 DNA sequence: TGTGCCAGCAGCCCACGGTGGGCGGGAGGGAACGAGCAGTACTTC. Translation: CASSPRWAGGNEQYF.

Concerning this clonotype: Since a much larger clone is just one base distant, this may be a read error. CDR3 coding DNA: TGTGCCAGCGGTTTACTCGGGGCTCACACCGGGGAGCTGTTTTTT. Encoded protein: CASGLLGAHTGELFF. The genes are TRBV28 and TRBJ2-2; D could derive from TRBD1 or TRBD2 (5 bases each). Germline CDR1 reads MDHEN; CDR2 reads SYDVKM. The CDR3 sequence is 15 residues long.

The chain couples TRBV6-2 or TRBV6-3 to TRBJ2-6, with D hard to call. V lost 3 bases, J lost 0 bases, and 9 bases lay in between. CDR1 MNHEY and CDR2 SVGEGT come from the germline V gene. The CDR3 consists of 16 residues. CDR3 in amino acids: CASSYAQSSGANVLTF. The CDR3 bases are TGTGCCAGCAGTTATGCCCAGAGCTCTGGGGCCAACGTCCTGACTTTC.

This clonotype was observed at least ten times. The chain links TRBV27 to TRBJ2-7, with 9 bases matching TRBD2. Germline V gives CDR1 MNHEY, CDR2 SMNVEV (reference sequence). V lost 8 bases to trimming and J lost 1 base; unmatched junction nucleotides: 9. This CDR3 is built from 15 residues. The CDR3 loop is CASLQTSGLSYEQYF. The CDR3 nucleotides read TGTGCCAGCCTTCAGACTAGCGGCCTATCCTACGAGCAGTACTTC.

This clonotype was found a few times. The rearrangement links TRBV4-1 to TRBJ2-2; D gene uncertain. CDR1 is MGHRA, CDR2 YSYEKL, per germline. The germline V and J ends were trimmed by 3 bases and 0 bases, with 11 bases remaining between them. The CDR3 covers 16 residues. The CDR3 coding sequence is TGCGCCAGCAGCCATGTAGCTGCCACGAACACCGGGGAGCTGTTTTTT. Its translation: CASSHVAATNTGELFF.

This clonotype has ten or more counts. This chain connects TRBV12-3 or TRBV12-4 to TRBJ1-2, with a weak D call TRBD1 (6 bases). With 5 bases removed from V and 4 bases from J, the gap between germline ends came to 8 bases. The length of the CDR3 is 12 residues. CDR3: CASSRQAYGYTF. In DNA form, the CDR3 reads TGTGCCAGCAGTAGACAGGCCTATGGCTACACCTTC.

V usage is TRBV6-5 and J usage is TRBJ1-1, with a tentative D call TRBD1 (5 bases). Germline CDR1 and CDR2: MNHEY and SVGAGI. This CDR3 comprises 14 residues. Trimming removed 0 bases at V and 7 bases at J, with 12 bases between. The CDR3 sequence: CASSYSGLDGEAFF. The CDR3 DNA sequence: TGTGCCAGCAGTTACTCGGGGCTGGACGGTGAAGCTTTCTTT.

The chain joins TRBV28 to TRBJ1-4, with a weak D call TRBD1 (5 bases). Trimming removed 6 bases from V and 4 bases from J, with 12 bases in between. CDR3 length: 14 amino acids. The V gene's germline CDR1 is MDHEN and CDR2 SYDVKM. In DNA, the CDR3 is TGTGCCAGCAGCCCACAGGTGGTTAATGAAAAACTGTTTTTT. This sequence encodes CASSPQVVNEKLFF.

The rearrangement links TRBV29-1 to TRBJ2-2, with D unclear. V was cut by 4 bases and J by 6 bases, with 6 bases left in between. In germline, CDR1 is SQVTM, CDR2 ANQGSEA. The CDR3 length is 11 residues. The CDR3 here is CSVVIAGELFF. The CDR3 nucleotides are TGCAGCGTTGTGATTGCCGGGGAGCTGTTTTTT.

This clonotype was observed at least ten times. The genes are TRBV28 and TRBJ2-7; TRBD2 matches 15 bases. The V gene end was trimmed by 6 bases and the J gene end by 2 bases; junction bases not matched to a gene: 11. The germline CDR1 and CDR2 sequences are MDHEN and SYDVKM. The CDR3 is made up of 18 amino acids. The CDR3 DNA reads TGTGCCAGCAGCCCGCTCGGACTAGCGGGAGGGGGGGCCTACGAGCAGTACTTC. Residues: CASSPLGLAGGGAYEQYF.

This clonotype was counted between two and nine times. This chain connects TRBV19 to TRBJ2-2; unclear D gene. The CDR3 consists of 14 residues. From germline, CDR1 is LNHDA and CDR2 SQIVND (reference sequence). The V end lost 3 bases, the J end lost 2 bases, and 7 bases lay between the germline ends. The CDR3 nucleotides read TGTGCCAGTAGTATCAGTCAAAACACCGGGGAGCTGTTTTTT. The encoded protein is CASSISQNTGELFF.

The chain has TRBV4-1 and TRBJ1-2; 10 positions match TRBD1. Germline V gene data show CDR1 as MGHRA and CDR2 as YSYEKL. The V and J ends lost 0 bases and 7 bases, in that order; junction bases with no gene match: 5. This CDR3 region has 15 residues. DNA of the CDR3: TGCGCCAGCAGCCAAGATCGGACAGGGGGGCCTGGCTACACCTTC. This encodes CASSQDRTGGPGYTF.

This clonotype was seen repeatedly, ten times or more. The chain joins TRBV18 to TRBJ1-2; 8 bases line up with TRBD1. CDR1 is KGHSH and CDR2 is LQKENI in the germline V gene. The CDR3 contains 14 residues. Trimming took 2 bases from V and 6 from J; bases not matched to a gene: 5. The CDR3 nucleotides read TGTGCCAGCTCACCAGGACAGGGTTCTCATGGCTACACCTTC. Translated: CASSPGQGSHGYTF.

At least ten counts were recorded for this clonotype. This chain joins TRBV15 and TRBJ2-7, with D possibly matching TRBD2 (5 bases). The germline gives CDR1 LNHNV, CDR2 YYDKDF (reference sequence). Trimming removed 5 bases from V and 2 bases from J, with 10 bases in between. This CDR3 has 13 residues. The CDR3 nucleotides are TGTGCCACCAGCGCGGGCCAGGCCTACGAGCAGTACTTC. This codes for CATSAGQAYEQYF.

This clonotype has ten or more counts. This chain uses TRBV7-3 with TRBJ2-2, with D possibly TRBD1 on 6 matching bases. V lost 0 bases, J lost 2 bases, and 10 bases lay in between. CDR3 length: 16 residues. Germline V gene sequence: CDR1 SGHTA, CDR2 FQGTGA. The CDR3 nucleotides are TGTGCCAGCAGCTTAACGGTGGGGGCAAACACCGGGGAGCTGTTTTTT. Residues: CASSLTVGANTGELFF. Full variable domain (remainder filled in from reference TRBV7-3 and TRBJ2-2): GAGVSQTPSNKVTEKGKYVELRCDPISGHTALYWYRQSLGQGPEFLIYFQGTGAADDSGLPNDRFFAVRPEGSVSTLKIQRTERGDSAVYLCASSLTVGANTGELFFGEGSRLTVL.

In DNA form, the CDR3 reads TGTGCCAGTAGTAGAGTTCGGACAGGGGGCATTTCTCTGACTGAAGCTTTCTTT. Translation: CASSRVRTGGISLTEAFF. The genes are TRBV19 and TRBJ1-1; TRBD1 matches at 11 bases. The CDR3 length is 18 residues. Germline CDR1 LNHDA, CDR2 SQIVND (reference sequence). V was clipped by 4 bases and J by 5 bases; unmatched bases: 15. Using reference TRBV19 and TRBJ1-1 for the parts outside the CDR3, the full variable domain is DGGITQSPKYLFRKEGQNVTLSCEQNLNHDAMYWYRQDPGQGLRLIYYSQIVNDFQKGDIAEGYSVSREKKESFPLTVTSAQKNPTAFYLCASSRVRTGGISLTEAFFGQGTRLTVV.

The chain links TRBV18 to TRBJ1-3, with D hard to call. Germline V gene lookup returns CDR1 KGHSH and CDR2 LQKENI. V lost 6 bases and J 4 bases, leaving 10 bases between the germline ends. This CDR3 region has 13 residues. For the CDR3, the DNA is TGTGCCAGCTCGATCGGGTTGGGAAACACCATATATTTT. Amino acids: CASSIGLGNTIYF.

In its sample, this clonotype was seen a few times. The chain employs TRBV28 and TRBJ1-1, with 8 bases identical to TRBD1. V trimming: 6 bases; J trimming: 8 bases; junction bases outside the gene matches: 14. CDR3 length: 15 amino acids. Per the germline V gene, CDR1 is MDHEN and CDR2 is SYDVKM. The CDR3 reads CASSSRTGSFREAFF. The DNA of the CDR3 is TGTGCCAGCAGCTCCCGGACAGGGAGCTTCAGAGAAGCTTTCTTT.

The table lists this clonotype with many counts. This chain links TRBV20-1 with TRBJ2-7, with 12 bases matching TRBD2. CDR1 and CDR2 (germline): DFQATT, SNEGSKA (reference sequence). There are 15 residues in the CDR3. Germline trimming cut 2 bases from V and 5 bases from J; bases unmatched to any gene: 7. The CDR3 loop is CSARLTSGSGDEQYF. The CDR3 region has the DNA TGCAGTGCTAGATTGACTAGCGGGAGTGGGGACGAGCAGTACTTC.

The chain links TRBV12-3 or TRBV12-4 to TRBJ1-6; D gene unclear. The CDR3 runs to 15 residues. Between the trimmed V and J ends, which lost 1 base and 9 bases, there was a span of 13 bases. The CDR3 loop reads CASSLVGVSGSPLHF. CDR3 DNA: TGTGCCAGCAGTTTAGTTGGGGTTTCGGGTTCACCCCTCCACTTT.